This T cell receptor (beta chain) appears in the sequencing data of a study of shared clonotypes between healthy human individuals. The wider study: Three CD4 naive, three CD4 memory, two CD8 naive and one CD8 memory plate were used per donor.

Assay: immunoSEQ multiplex PCR; the TCRdb copy retains only in-frame clones and omits some. The repertoire has hundreds of thousands of clones, around 95% of them found once; the top ten carry around 0.11%. The germline gives CDR1 SNHLY, CDR2 FYNNEI. The CDR3 spans 16 residues. V was pared by 0 bases and J by 5 bases, with 17 bases between. CD8 cells regarded as naive lacked CD45RO, were positively chosen for CCR7, and omitted terminally differentiated effector memory CD45RA+ cells. The TCR originated in a woman in her 30s in good health. The specimen sequenced was naive CD8+ T cells sorted from blood. The J gene is TRBJ2-7, the V gene TRBV2; D ambiguous. The chain's CDR3 is CASSEAGSRGLNEQYF. CDR3 coding DNA: TGTGCCAGCAGTGAAGCCGGTTCCCGAGGTTTGAACGAGCAGTACTTC.